The clone carrying this T cell receptor beta chain appeared many times. The data are from a study of regulatory T cells in long-lasting Graves disease. Indicated time point: newly diagnosed GD, antithyroid drugs for less than 3 months. Generation of the TCR library employed RNA extracted from PBMCs. Patients came from an endocrinology department in Xi'an, China. CDR3-region Arm-PCR and iRepertoire HTBI primers produced the TCR beta libraries. TCRdb processed the multiplex PCR reads anew with MiXCR; each CDR3 protein has one entry. The data show more than 300,000 distinct CDR3 sequences, 15% to 18% seen once. Specimen: peripheral blood mononuclear cells (PBMCs), collected at new diagnosis, from a patient treated with antithyroid drugs. The receptor comes from a female donor with Graves disease.

The CDR3 reads CASSPSLGNTGELFF. The CDR3 coding sequence is TGTGCCAGCAGCCCATCTTTGGGGAACACCGGGGAGCTGTTTTTT. The chain uses TRBV7-3 and TRBJ2-2; D unresolved. This CDR3 comprises 15 residues. Germline-derived CDR1 and CDR2 are SGHTA and FQGTGA. V gave up 5 bases and J gave up 1 base, with 11 bases separating them.